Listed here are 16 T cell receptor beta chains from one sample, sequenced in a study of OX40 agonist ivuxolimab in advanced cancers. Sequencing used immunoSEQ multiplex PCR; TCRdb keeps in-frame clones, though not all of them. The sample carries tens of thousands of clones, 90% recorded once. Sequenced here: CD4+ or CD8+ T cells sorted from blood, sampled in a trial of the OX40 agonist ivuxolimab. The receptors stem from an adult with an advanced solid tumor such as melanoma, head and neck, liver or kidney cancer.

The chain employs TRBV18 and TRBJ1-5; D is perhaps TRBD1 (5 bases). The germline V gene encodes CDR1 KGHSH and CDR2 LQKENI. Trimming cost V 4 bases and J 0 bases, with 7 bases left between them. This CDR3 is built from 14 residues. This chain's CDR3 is CASSQTASNQPQHF. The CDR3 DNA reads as TGTGCCAGCTCACAGACAGCTAGCAATCAGCCCCAGCATTTT. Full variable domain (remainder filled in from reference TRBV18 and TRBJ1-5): NAGVMQNPRHLVRRRGQEARLRCSPMKGHSHVYWYRQLPEEGLKFMVYLQKENIIDESGMPKERFSAEFPKEGPSILRIQQVVRGDSAAYFCASSQTASNQPQHFGDGTRLSIL.

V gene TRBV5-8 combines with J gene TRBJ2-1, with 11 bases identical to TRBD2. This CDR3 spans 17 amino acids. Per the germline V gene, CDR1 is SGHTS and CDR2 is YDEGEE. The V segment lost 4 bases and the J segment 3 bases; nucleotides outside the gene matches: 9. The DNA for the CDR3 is TGTGCCAGCAGCCCCAAGTCTAGCGGGAGGCGCTACAATGAGCAGTTCTTC. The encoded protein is CASSPKSSGRRYNEQFF.

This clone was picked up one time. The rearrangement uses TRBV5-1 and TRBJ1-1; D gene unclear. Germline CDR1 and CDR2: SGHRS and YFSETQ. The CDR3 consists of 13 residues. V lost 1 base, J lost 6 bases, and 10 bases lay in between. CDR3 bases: TGCGCCAGCAGCTTGAACAGCTTGGCTGAAGCTTTCTTT. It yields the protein CASSLNSLAEAFF.

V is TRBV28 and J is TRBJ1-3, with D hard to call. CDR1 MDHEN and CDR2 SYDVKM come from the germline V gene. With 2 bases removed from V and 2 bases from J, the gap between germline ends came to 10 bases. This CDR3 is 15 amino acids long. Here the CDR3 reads CASSLIRAAGNTIYF. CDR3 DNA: TGTGCCAGCAGTTTAATCCGGGCCGCTGGAAACACCATATATTTT.

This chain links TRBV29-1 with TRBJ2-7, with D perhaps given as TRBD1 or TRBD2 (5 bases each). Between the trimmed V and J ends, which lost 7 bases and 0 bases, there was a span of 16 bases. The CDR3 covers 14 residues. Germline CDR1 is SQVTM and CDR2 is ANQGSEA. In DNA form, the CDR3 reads TGCAGCGCAGTGAAAGGGACGGTCTCCTACGAGCAGTACTTC. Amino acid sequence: CSAVKGTVSYEQYF.

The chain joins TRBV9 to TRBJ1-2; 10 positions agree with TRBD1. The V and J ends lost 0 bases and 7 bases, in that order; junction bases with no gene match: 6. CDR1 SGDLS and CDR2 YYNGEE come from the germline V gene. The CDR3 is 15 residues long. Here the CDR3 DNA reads TGTGCCAGCAGCGTAGGACAGGGGGCGCTTCGTGGCTACACCTTC. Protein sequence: CASSVGQGALRGYTF. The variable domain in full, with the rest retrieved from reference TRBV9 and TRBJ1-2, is DSGVTQTPKHLITATGQRVTLRCSPRSGDLSVYWYQQSLDQGLQFLIQYYNGEERAKGNILERFSAQQFPDLHSELNLSSLELGDSALYFCASSVGQGALRGYTFGSGTRLTVV.

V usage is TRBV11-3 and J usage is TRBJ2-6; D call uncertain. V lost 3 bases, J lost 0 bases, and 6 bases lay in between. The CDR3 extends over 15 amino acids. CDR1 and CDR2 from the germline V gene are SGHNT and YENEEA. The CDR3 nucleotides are TGTGCCAGCAGCTTCCTAAACTCTGGGGCCAACGTCCTGACTTTC. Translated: CASSFLNSGANVLTF.

CDR3 in DNA: TGTGCCAGCAGCCGTCAGGGACACCAGAACACCGGGGAGCTGTTTTTT. This codes for CASSRQGHQNTGELFF. This rearrangement joins TRBV7-3 to TRBJ2-2, with D possibly TRBD1 on 6 matching bases. Trimming cost V 5 bases and J 1 base, with 14 bases left between them. CDR1 and CDR2 from the germline V gene are SGHTA and FQGTGA. The CDR3 contains 16 residues.

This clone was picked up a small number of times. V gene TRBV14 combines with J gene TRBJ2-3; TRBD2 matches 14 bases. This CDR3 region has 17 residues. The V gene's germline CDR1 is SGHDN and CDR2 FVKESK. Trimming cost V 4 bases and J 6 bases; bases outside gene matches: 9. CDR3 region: CASSLKTSGRAPDTQYF. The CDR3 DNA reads TGTGCCAGCAGCCTTAAGACTAGCGGGAGGGCCCCCGATACGCAGTATTTT.

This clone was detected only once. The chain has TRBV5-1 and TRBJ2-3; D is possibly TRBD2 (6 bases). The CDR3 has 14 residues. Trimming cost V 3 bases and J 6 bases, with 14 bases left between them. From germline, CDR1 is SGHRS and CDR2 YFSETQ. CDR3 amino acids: CASSSEGGADTQYF. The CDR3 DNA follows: TGCGCCAGCAGCTCGGAGGGTGGGGCGGATACGCAGTATTTT.

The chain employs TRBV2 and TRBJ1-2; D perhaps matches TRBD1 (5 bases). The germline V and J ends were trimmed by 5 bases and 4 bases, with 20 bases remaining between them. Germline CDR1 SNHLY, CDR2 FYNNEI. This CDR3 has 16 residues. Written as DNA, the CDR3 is TGTGCCAGCAGTCCTCCGGGACGGCCTTCGGTCTATGGCTACACCTTC. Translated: CASSPPGRPSVYGYTF.

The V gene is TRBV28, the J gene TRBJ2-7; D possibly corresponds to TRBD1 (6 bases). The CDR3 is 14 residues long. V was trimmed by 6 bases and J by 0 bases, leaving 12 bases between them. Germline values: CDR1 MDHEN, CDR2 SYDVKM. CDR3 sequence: CASSPGGSSYEQYF. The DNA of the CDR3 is TGTGCCAGCAGCCCTGGGGGCTCCTCCTACGAGCAGTACTTC.

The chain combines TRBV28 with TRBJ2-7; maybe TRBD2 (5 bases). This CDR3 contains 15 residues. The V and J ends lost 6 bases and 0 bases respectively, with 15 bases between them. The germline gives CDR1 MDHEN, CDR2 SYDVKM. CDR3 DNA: TGTGCCAGCAGCCTGAGCGGTCCCAGCTCCTACGAGCAGTACTTC. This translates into CASSLSGPSSYEQYF.

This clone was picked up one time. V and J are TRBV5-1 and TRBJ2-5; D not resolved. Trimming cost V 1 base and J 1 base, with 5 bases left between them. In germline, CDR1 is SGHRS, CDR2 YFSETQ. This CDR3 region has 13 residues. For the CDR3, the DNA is TGCGCCAGCAGCTTGACCCCCCAAGAGACCCAGTACTTC. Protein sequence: CASSLTPQETQYF.

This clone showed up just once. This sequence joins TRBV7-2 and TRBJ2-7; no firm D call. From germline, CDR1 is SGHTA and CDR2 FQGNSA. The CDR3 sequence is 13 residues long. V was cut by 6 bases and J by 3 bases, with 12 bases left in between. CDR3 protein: CASRHQSLYEQYF. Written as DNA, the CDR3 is TGTGCCAGCAGGCATCAGTCACTCTACGAGCAGTACTTC.

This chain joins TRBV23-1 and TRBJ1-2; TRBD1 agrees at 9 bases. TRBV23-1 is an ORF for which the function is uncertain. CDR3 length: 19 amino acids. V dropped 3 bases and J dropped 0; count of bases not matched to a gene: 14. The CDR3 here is CASSHQGTGPRNPNYGYTF. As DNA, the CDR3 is TGCGCCAGCAGTCACCAAGGGACAGGGCCGCGTAATCCTAACTATGGCTACACCTTC.